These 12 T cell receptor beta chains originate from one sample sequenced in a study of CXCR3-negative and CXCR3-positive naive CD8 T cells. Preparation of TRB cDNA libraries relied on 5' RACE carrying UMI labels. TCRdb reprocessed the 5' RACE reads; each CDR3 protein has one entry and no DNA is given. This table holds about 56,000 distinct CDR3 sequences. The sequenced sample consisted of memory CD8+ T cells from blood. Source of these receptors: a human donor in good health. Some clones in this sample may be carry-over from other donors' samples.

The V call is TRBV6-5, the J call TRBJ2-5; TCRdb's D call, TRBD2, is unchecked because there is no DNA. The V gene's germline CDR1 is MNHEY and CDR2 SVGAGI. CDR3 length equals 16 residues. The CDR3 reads CASSFTLAGGPETQYF.

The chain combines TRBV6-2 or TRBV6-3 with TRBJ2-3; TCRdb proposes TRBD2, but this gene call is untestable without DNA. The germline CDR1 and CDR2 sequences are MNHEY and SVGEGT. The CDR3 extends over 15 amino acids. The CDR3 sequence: CASRLLAGDTDMQYF.

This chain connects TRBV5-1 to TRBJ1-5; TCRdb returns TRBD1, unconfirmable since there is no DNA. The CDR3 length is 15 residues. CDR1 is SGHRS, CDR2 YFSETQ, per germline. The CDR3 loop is CASSLDGSRDQPKHF.

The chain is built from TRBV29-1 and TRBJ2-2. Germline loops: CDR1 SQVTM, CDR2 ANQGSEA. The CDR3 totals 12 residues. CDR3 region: CSLRLNTGELFF.

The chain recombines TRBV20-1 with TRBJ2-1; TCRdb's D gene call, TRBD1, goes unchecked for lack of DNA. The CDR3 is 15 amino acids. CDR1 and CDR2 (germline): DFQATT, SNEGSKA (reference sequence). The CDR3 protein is CSAPRQESSYNEQFF.

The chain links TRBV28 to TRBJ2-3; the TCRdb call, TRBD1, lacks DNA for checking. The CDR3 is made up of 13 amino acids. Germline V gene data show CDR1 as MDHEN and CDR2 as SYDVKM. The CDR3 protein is CASSPRGTDTQYF.

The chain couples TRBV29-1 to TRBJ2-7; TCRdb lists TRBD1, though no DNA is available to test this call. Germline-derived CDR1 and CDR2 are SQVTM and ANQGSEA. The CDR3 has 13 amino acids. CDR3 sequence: CSVSLWDPYEQYF.

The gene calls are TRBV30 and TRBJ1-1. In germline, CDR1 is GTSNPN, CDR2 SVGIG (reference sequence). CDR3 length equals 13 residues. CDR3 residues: CAWSGQINTEAFF.

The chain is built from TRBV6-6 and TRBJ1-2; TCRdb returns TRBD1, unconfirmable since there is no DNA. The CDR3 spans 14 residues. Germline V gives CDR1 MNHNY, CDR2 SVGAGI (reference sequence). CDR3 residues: CASSPKGGFYGYTF.

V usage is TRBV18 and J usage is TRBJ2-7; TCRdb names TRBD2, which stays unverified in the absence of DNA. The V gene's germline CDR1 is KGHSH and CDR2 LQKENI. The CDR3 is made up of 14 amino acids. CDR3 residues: CASSPGTSDYEQYF.

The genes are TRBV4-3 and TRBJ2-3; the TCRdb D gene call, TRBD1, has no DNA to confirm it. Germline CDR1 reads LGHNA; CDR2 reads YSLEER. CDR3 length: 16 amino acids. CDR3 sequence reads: CAGSQEEGSLTDTQYF.

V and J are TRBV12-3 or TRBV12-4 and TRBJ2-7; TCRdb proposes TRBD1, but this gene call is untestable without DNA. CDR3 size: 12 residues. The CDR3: CASSSPGGHQYF.